This T cell receptor beta chain was recorded in a study of blood T cell repertoires in COVID-19. Study details: Sources were T cells, B-cell-depleted T cells, or PBMCs; the material itself was cDNA or gDNA.

Original methodology: Researchers report that nucleated cell counts were estimated from reference gene primer amplification. Repertoires were generated with immunoSEQ multiplex PCR, while TCRdb's copy carries only in-frame clones and drops some. V and J calls and clone size are given by that table; D and trimming were obtained from the DNA. Altogether approximately 240,000 clones are present, around 85% being singletons, with the ten largest covering 4% to 4.5%. With V trimmed by 5 bases and J by 2 bases, 12 bases remained unmatched. CDR3 length: 16 residues. The germline V gene encodes CDR1 MDHEN and CDR2 SYDVKM.

The sequence derives from a woman in her thirties or forties with active or convalescent COVID-19. The J gene is TRBJ2-7, the V gene TRBV28, with 7 bases identical to TRBD2. Sequencing input: peripheral blood. CDR3 sequence (DNA): TGTGCCAGCAGTCAACTAAGGGGACTACGCGCCTACGAGCAGTACTTC. Amino acid sequence: CASSQLRGLRAYEQYF.